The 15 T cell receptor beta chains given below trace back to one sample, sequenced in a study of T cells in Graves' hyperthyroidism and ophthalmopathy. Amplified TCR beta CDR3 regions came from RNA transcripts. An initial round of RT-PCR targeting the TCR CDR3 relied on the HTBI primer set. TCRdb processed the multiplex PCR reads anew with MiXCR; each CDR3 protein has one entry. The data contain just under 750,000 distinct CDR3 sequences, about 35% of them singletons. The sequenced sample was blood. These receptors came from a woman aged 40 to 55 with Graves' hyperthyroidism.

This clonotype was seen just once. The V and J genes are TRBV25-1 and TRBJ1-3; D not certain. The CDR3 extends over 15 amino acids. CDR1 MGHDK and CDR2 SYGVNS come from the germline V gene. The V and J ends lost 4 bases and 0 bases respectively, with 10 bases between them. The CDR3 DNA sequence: TGTGCCAGCAGTGGATTGGCGGACTCTGGAAACACCATATATTTT. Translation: CASSGLADSGNTIYF.

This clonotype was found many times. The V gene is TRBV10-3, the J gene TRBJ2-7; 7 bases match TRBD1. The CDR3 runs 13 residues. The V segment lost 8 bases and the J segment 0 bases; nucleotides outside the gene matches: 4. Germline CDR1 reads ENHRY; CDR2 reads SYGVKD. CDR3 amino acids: CAIGRDSSYEQYF. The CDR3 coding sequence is TGTGCCATCGGCCGGGACAGCTCCTACGAGCAGTACTTC.

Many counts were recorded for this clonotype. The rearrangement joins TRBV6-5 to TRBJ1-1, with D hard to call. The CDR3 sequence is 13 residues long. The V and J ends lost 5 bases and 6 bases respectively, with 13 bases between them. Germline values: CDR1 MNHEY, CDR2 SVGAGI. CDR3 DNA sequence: TGTGCCAGCAGTCTAACATTTAGGGCTGAAGCTTTCTTT. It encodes CASSLTFRAEAFF.

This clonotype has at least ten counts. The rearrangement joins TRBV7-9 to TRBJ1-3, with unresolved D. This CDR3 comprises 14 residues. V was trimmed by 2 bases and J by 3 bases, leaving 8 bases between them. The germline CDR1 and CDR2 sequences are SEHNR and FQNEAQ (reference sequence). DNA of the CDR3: TGTGCCAGCAGCTTAAGTAGTTTTGGAAACACCATATATTTT. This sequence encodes CASSLSSFGNTIYF.

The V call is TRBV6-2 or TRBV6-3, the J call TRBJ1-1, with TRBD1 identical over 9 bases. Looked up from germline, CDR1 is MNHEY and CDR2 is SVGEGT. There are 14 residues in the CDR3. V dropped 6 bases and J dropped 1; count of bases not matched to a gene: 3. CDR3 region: CASRTGGWNTEAFF. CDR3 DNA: TGTGCCAGCAGAACAGGGGGCTGGAACACTGAAGCTTTCTTT.

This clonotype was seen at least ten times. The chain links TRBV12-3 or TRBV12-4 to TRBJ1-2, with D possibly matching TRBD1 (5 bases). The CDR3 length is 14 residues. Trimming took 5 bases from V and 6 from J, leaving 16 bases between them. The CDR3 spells CASSRDGGGNGYTF. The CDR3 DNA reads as TGTGCCAGCAGTAGAGACGGGGGAGGGAATGGCTACACCTTC.

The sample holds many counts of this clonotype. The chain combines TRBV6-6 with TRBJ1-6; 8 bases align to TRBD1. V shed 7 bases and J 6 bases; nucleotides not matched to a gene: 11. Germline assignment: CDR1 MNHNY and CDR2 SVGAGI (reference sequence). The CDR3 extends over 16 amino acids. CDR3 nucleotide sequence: TGTGCCAGCACCTCGACAGGGGAAGCGGGTAATTCACCCCTCCACTTT. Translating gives CASTSTGEAGNSPLHF.

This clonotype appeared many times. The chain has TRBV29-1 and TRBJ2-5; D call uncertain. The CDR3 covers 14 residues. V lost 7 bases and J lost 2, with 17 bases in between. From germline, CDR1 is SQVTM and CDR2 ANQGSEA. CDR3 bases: TGCAGCGGATCCGCTGACCTCCAGCAAGAGACCCAGTACTTC. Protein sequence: CSGSADLQQETQYF.

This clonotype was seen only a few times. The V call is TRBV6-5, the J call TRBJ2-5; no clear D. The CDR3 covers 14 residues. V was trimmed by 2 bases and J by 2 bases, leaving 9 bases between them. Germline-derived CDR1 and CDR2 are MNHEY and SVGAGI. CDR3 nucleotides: TGTGCCAGCAGTTACCAGTCGGCACAAGAGACCCAGTACTTC. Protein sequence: CASSYQSAQETQYF.

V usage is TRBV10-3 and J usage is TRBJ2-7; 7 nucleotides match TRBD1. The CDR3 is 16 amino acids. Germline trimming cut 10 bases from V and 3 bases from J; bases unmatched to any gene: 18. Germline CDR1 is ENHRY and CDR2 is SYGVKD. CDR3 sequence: CASTISIHRGVYEQYF. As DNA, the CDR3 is TGTGCCAGCACCATATCGATCCACAGGGGCGTCTACGAGCAGTACTTC.

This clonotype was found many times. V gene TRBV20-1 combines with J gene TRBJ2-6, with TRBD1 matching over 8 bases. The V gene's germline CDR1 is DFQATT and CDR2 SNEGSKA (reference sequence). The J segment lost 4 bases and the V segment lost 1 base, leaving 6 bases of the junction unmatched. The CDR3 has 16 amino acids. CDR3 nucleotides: TGCAGTGCTAGAGCCCCAGGGGGCGGCGGGGCCAACGTCCTGACTTTC. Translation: CSARAPGGGGANVLTF.

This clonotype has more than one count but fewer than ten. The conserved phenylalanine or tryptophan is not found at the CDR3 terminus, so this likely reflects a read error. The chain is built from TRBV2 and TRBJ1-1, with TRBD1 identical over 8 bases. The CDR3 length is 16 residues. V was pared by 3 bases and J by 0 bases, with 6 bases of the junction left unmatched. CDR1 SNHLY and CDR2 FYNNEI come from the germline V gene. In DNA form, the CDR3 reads TGTGCCAGCAGTGAGACAGGGGCCTCCATGAACACTGAAGCTTTCCTT. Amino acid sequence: CASSETGASMNTEAFL.

Here the CDR3 reads CASRRPDNGQENTEAFF. CDR3 in DNA: TGTGCCAGCAGAAGACCGGACAATGGACAGGAGAACACTGAAGCTTTCTTT. V usage is TRBV7-9 and J usage is TRBJ1-1; 7 nucleotides align to TRBD1. V shed 6 bases, J shed 1 base, and the junction held 14 bases outside the gene matches. This CDR3 has 17 residues. Germline CDR1 and CDR2: SEHNR and FQNEAQ (reference sequence).

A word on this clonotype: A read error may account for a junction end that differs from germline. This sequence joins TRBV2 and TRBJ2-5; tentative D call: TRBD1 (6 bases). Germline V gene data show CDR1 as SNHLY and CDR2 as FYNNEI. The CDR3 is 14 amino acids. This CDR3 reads CASSYSKGEETRYF. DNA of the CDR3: TGTGCCAGCAGTTACTCGAAGGGGGAAGAGACCCGGTACTTC.

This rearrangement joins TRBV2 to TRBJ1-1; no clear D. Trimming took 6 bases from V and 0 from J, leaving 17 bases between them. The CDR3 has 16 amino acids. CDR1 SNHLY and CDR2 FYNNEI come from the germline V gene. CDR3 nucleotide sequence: TGTGCCAGCAGCGTCAGTCCTGGCAGTATGAACACTGAAGCTTTCTTT. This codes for CASSVSPGSMNTEAFF.